This TCR beta chain is drawn from a study of blood T cell repertoires in COVID-19. Study overall: Sample material is recorded as cDNA or gDNA derived from T cells, B-cell-depleted T cells, or PBMCs.

Sequencing was performed with immunoSEQ multiplex PCR; in TCRdb, only in-frame clones are kept and a portion is missing. The profile covers some 190,000 clones, with more than 70% appearing a single time and about 4.3% taken by the ten largest. The CDR3 consists of 13 residues. In terms of age and location, participants ranged from roughly 18 to 100 years and lived in approximately 26 US areas. The material sequenced was PBMCs or T cells enriched from blood (not recorded which). The clonotype was recovered from a man aged 30 to 39 with acute COVID-19. The chain links TRBV21-1 to TRBJ1-6; the D call TRBD1 from the table was never checked on the DNA. TRBV21-1 is recorded as a pseudogene. Here the CDR3 DNA reads TGTGCCAGCAGCAAAAGGACCATTGGGGACAACCACTTT. Amino acid sequence: CASSKRTIGDNHF.